The T cell receptor beta chain described here comes from a study of OX40 agonist ivuxolimab in advanced cancers. Across the whole study: Every 2 weeks, patients got intravenous ivuxolimab at one of six dose levels (0.01-10 mg/kg).

This CDR3 is 14 amino acids long. Trimming cost V 5 bases and J 4 bases, with 14 bases left between them. Germline CDR1 and CDR2: SEHNR and FQNEAQ (reference sequence). Assay: immunoSEQ multiplex PCR; the TCRdb copy retains only in-frame clones and omits some. The sample carries approximately 73,000 clones, 85% to 90% recorded once. On cycle 4 day 1 and cycle 7 day 1, as well as at baseline, blood was sampled. The input for sequencing was CD4+ or CD8+ T cells sorted from blood, taken in a trial of the OX40 agonist ivuxolimab. This chain links TRBV7-9 with TRBJ1-2; D is undetermined. This TCR came from an adult with an advanced solid tumor such as melanoma, head and neck, liver or kidney cancer. The CDR3 sequence is CASSHSGILYGYTF. DNA for the CDR3: TGTGCCAGCAGCCATTCCGGGATTCTCTATGGCTACACCTTC.